This paragraph reports one T cell receptor beta chain. Data came from immunoSEQ multiplex PCR; TCRdb stores just in-frame clones and leaves some out. The sample includes roughly 49,000 clones, about 82% of them seen just once. Noted time point: pretreatment peripheral blood. This sample was included in a study of PD-L1 blockade in urothelial cancer. Looked up from germline, CDR1 is MNHNS and CDR2 is SASEGT. The CDR3 is 15 amino acids. V trimming: 4 bases; J trimming: 1 base; junction bases outside the gene matches: 3. The genes are TRBV6-1 and TRBJ2-2; TRBD1 matches at 7 bases. The sequenced sample was PBMCs, obtained around atezolizumab (anti-PD-L1) treatment. The clonotype originates from a man between 60 and 75 years old with urothelial cancer. The CDR3 sequence is CASSVQGMNTGELFF. CDR3 in DNA: TGTGCCAGCAGTGTACAGGGGATGAACACCGGGGAGCTGTTTTTT.